The 32 T cell receptor beta chains below were found in one sample sequenced in a study of cytomegalovirus exposure and HLA in healthy donors. The PCR used 60 Vbeta and 13 Jbeta primers. The repertoire was sequenced with immunoSEQ multiplex PCR; TCRdb's copy has only in-frame clones and lacks some. Among some 90,000 clones listed, 69% were seen once. Specimen: PBMCs. The source is a middle-aged man in good health and CMV-seronegative.

The chain is built from TRBV5-6 and TRBJ1-6, with a weak D call TRBD1 (6 bases). From germline, CDR1 is SGHDT and CDR2 YYEEEE. V was cut by 4 bases and J by 3 bases, with 14 bases left in between. This CDR3 is 16 amino acids long. The CDR3, as DNA: TGTGCCAGCAGCCACCTTCAGGGGTTCTATAATTCACCCCTCCACTTT. Translation gives CASSHLQGFYNSPLHF.

The V and J genes are TRBV6-1 and TRBJ1-1, with unresolved D. V was clipped by 4 bases and J by 5 bases, with 17 bases between them. The CDR3 contains 15 residues. The germline V gene encodes CDR1 MNHNS and CDR2 SASEGT. CDR3 DNA: TGTGCCAGCAGTGGACCGACGGCGGTGATTACTGAAGCTTTCTTT. Residues: CASSGPTAVITEAFF.

This clone was seen a handful of times. The chain is built from TRBV6-5 and TRBJ2-7, with D possibly matching TRBD2 (6 bases). Trimming shortened V by 6 bases and J by 3 bases, and 18 bases separated the two germline ends. The CDR3 contains 15 residues. Germline loops: CDR1 MNHEY, CDR2 SVGAGI. CDR3 DNA: TGTGCCAGCAGCATCATAGCCGGGGGTAACTACGAGCAGTACTTC. Translated, it gives CASSIIAGGNYEQYF.

V is TRBV5-1 and J is TRBJ1-1; the D gene is possibly TRBD1 (6 bases). This CDR3 has 13 amino acids. Trimming left V 0 bases short and J 8 bases short, with 11 bases between. CDR1 and CDR2 from the germline V gene are SGHRS and YFSETQ. This CDR3 is CASSLVRDKEAFF. The CDR3 DNA is TGCGCCAGCAGCTTGGTCAGGGACAAGGAAGCTTTCTTT.

J is TRBJ2-2 and V is TRBV5-1, with 8 bases that match TRBD1. Germline CDR1 is SGHRS and CDR2 is YFSETQ. The V gene end was trimmed by 4 bases and the J gene end by 1 base; junction bases not matched to a gene: 3. This CDR3 is built from 15 residues. CDR3 loop: CASSPGTGNTGELFF. In DNA, the CDR3 is TGCGCCAGCAGCCCTGGGACAGGGAACACCGGGGAGCTGTTTTTT.

The chain uses TRBV20-1 and TRBJ1-1; 9 bases are shared with TRBD1. The CDR3 sequence is 11 residues long. V was pared by 6 bases and J by 8 bases, with 4 bases of the junction left unmatched. CDR1 is DFQATT, CDR2 SNEGSKA, per germline (reference sequence). CDR3 nucleotide sequence: TGCAGTGCGAGGGACAGGGCGGAAGCTTTCTTT. It encodes CSARDRAEAFF.

J is TRBJ2-1 and V is TRBV2; TRBD2 matches 7 bases. The CDR3 is 15 amino acids. CDR1 is SNHLY, CDR2 FYNNEI, per germline. The V segment lost 6 bases and the J segment 7 bases; nucleotides outside the gene matches: 12. The CDR3 nucleotides are TGTGCCAGCAGGCCCGGACTAGGATCGGGAAATGAGCAGTTCTTC. Translating gives CASRPGLGSGNEQFF. Together with reference TRBV2 and TRBJ2-1, the CDR3 gives the full variable domain: EPEVTQTPSHQVTQMGQEVILRCVPISNHLYFYWYRQILGQKVEFLVSFYNNEISEKSEIFDDQFSVERPDGSNFTLKIRSTKLEDSAMYFCASRPGLGSGNEQFFGPGTRLTVL.

This chain connects TRBV15 to TRBJ2-1, with 7 bases matching TRBD2. CDR1 and CDR2 from the germline V gene are LNHNV and YYDKDF (reference sequence). This CDR3 comprises 15 residues. V gave up 0 bases and J gave up 7 bases; unmatched junction bases: 6. CDR3 sequence (DNA): TGTGCCACCAGCAGAGACGACGGGAGGAAGAATGAGCAGTTCTTC. It specifies CATSRDDGRKNEQFF.

The chain couples TRBV7-2 to TRBJ1-1; D uncertain. Germline loops: CDR1 SGHTA, CDR2 FQGNSA. CDR3 length equals 13 residues. Trimming took 5 bases from V and 4 from J, leaving 11 bases between them. The CDR3 sequence is CASSGRLLTEAFF. The DNA for the CDR3 is TGTGCCAGCAGCGGGAGGTTACTCACTGAAGCTTTCTTT. The full variable domain, in which reference TRBV7-2 and TRBJ1-1 provide the parts outside the CDR3, is GAGVSQSPSNKVTEKGKDVELRCDPISGHTALYWYRQSLGQGLEFLIYFQGNSAPDKSGLPSDRFSAERTGGSVSTLTIQRTQQEDSAVYLCASSGRLLTEAFFGQGTRLTVV.

V usage is TRBV20-1 and J usage is TRBJ2-1; no reliable D call. V was pared by 6 bases and J by 4 bases, with 7 bases between. Germline CDR1 and CDR2: DFQATT and SNEGSKA (reference sequence). The CDR3 runs 11 residues. This chain's CDR3 is CSATQYNEQFF. The CDR3 DNA reads as TGCAGTGCCACGCAGTACAATGAGCAGTTCTTC.

The chain recombines TRBV7-6 with TRBJ1-3, with D unclear. This CDR3 has 15 amino acids. CDR1 and CDR2 (germline): SGHVS, FNYEAQ. Trimming took 6 bases from V and 2 from J, leaving 14 bases between them. CDR3 protein: CASSISDGTGNTIYF. The CDR3 nucleotides are TGTGCCAGCAGTATATCCGACGGGACTGGAAACACCATATATTTT.

V gene TRBV6-5 combines with J gene TRBJ2-7, with 10 bases fitting TRBD2. Per the germline V gene, CDR1 is MNHEY and CDR2 is SVGAGI. The CDR3 totals 15 residues. Germline trimming cut 6 bases from V and 2 bases from J; bases unmatched to any gene: 7. CDR3 amino acids: CASRTGLAATYEQYV. CDR3 nucleotide sequence: TGTGCCAGCAGAACCGGACTAGCGGCGACCTACGAGCAGTACGTC.

The chain is built from TRBV6-5 and TRBJ2-3; D is unresolved. Trimming removed 5 bases at V and 6 bases at J, with 9 bases between. The CDR3 loop spans 12 amino acids. The germline V gene has CDR1 MNHEY and CDR2 SVGAGI. The CDR3 nucleotides are TGTGCCAGCAGTCCGACTTCTGATACGCAGTATTTT. It yields the protein CASSPTSDTQYF.

V usage is TRBV4-3 and J usage is TRBJ1-3, with D hard to call. This CDR3 has 15 residues. The V gene's germline CDR1 is LGHNA and CDR2 YSLEER. V was trimmed by 0 bases and J by 8 bases, leaving 14 bases between them. The chain's CDR3 is CASSQDPGIIDTIYF. The CDR3 DNA reads TGCGCCAGCAGCCAAGACCCGGGGATAATAGACACCATATATTTT.

This clone occurred a few times. The chain couples TRBV29-1 to TRBJ2-1, with unresolved D. The CDR3 contains 13 residues. Germline CDR1 and CDR2: SQVTM and ANQGSEA. Trimming cost V 4 bases and J 2 bases, with 9 bases left between them. The DNA for the CDR3 is TGCAGCGTTGTCCAGGAAACCTACAATGAGCAGTTCTTC. This translates into CSVVQETYNEQFF.

The chain carries TRBV27 and TRBJ1-4; possibly TRBD1 for D (6 bases). V dropped 3 bases and J dropped 0 bases, with 11 bases sitting between them. Germline CDR1 and CDR2: MNHEY and SMNVEV (reference sequence). The CDR3 spans 16 residues. In DNA, the CDR3 is TGTGCCAGCAGTTTCGGCAGGGGAGCAACTAATGAAAAACTGTTTTTT. Amino acid sequence: CASSFGRGATNEKLFF.

The chain is built from TRBV7-2 and TRBJ1-1; 7 bases map to TRBD1. CDR1 and CDR2 (germline): SGHTA, FQGNSA. The J segment lost 6 bases and the V segment lost 5 bases, leaving 9 bases of the junction unmatched. The CDR3 spans 14 residues. CDR3 protein: CASSQTGYLAEAFF. The CDR3 DNA follows: TGTGCCAGCAGCCAGACAGGGTATTTGGCTGAAGCTTTCTTT.

The chain recombines TRBV15 with TRBJ2-3; 7 bases line up with TRBD1. Germline V gene data show CDR1 as LNHNV and CDR2 as YYDKDF (reference sequence). CDR3 length: 18 residues. V was pared by 3 bases and J by 0 bases, with 12 bases of the junction left unmatched. Here the CDR3 reads CATSSPEQDRPSTDTQYF. CDR3 coding DNA: TGTGCCACCAGCAGTCCAGAACAGGACAGGCCTAGCACAGATACGCAGTATTTT.

This chain uses TRBV5-1 with TRBJ2-5; no clear D. This CDR3 contains 13 residues. The germline V gene encodes CDR1 SGHRS and CDR2 YFSETQ. V was shortened by 1 base and J by 7 bases, with 11 bases between the two germline ends. The CDR3 here is CASSLIPGRTQYF. CDR3 sequence (DNA): TGCGCCAGCAGCTTGATACCAGGCAGGACCCAGTACTTC.

This clone has only a few counts. V gene TRBV5-1 combines with J gene TRBJ2-3; tentatively, D is TRBD1 (6 bases). With 3 bases removed from V and 2 bases from J, the gap between germline ends came to 10 bases. This CDR3 spans 14 amino acids. CDR1 SGHRS and CDR2 YFSETQ come from the germline V gene. CDR3 loop: CASSSGQHTDTQYF. CDR3 nucleotides: TGCGCCAGCAGCTCCGGACAGCACACAGATACGCAGTATTTT.

The chain couples TRBV4-3 to TRBJ1-2; D may be TRBD1 (5 bases). The CDR3 has 14 amino acids. Trimming cost V 2 bases and J 4 bases, with 11 bases left between them. Germline-derived CDR1 and CDR2 are LGHNA and YSLEER. The CDR3 DNA is TGCGCCAGCAGCCAATCACGGACAAGCTATGGCTACACCTTC. Protein: CASSQSRTSYGYTF.

The chain carries TRBV5-1 and TRBJ1-5; tentatively, D is TRBD1 (6 bases). CDR1 SGHRS and CDR2 YFSETQ come from the germline V gene. V was clipped by 0 bases and J by 2 bases, with 9 bases between them. The CDR3 has 15 residues. CDR3 residues: CASSLAAGGNQPQHF. The CDR3 bases are TGCGCCAGCAGCTTGGCGGCAGGGGGCAATCAGCCCCAGCATTTT.

This sequence joins TRBV5-1 and TRBJ2-7, with 7 nucleotides matching TRBD1. CDR1 is SGHRS and CDR2 is YFSETQ in the germline V gene. The CDR3 covers 14 residues. V shed 3 bases, J shed 3 bases, and the junction held 6 bases outside the gene matches. The CDR3 reads CASSSGQQDYEQYF. The DNA of the CDR3 is TGCGCCAGCAGCTCGGGACAGCAAGACTACGAGCAGTACTTC.

The CDR3 sequence: CASKQDTERQYF. CDR3 sequence (DNA): TGTGCCAGCAAGCAAGACACAGAGAGGCAGTACTTC. This chain links TRBV2 with TRBJ2-7; D is uncertain. This CDR3 has 12 residues. Germline V gene sequence: CDR1 SNHLY, CDR2 FYNNEI. The germline V and J ends were trimmed by 7 bases and 9 bases, with 16 bases remaining between them.

The chain employs TRBV11-3 and TRBJ2-3; 9 bases align to TRBD2. Germline trimming cut 5 bases from V and 9 bases from J; bases unmatched to any gene: 15. The germline V gene encodes CDR1 SGHNT and CDR2 YENEEA. The length of the CDR3 is 16 residues. The CDR3 spells CASSISTSGTPQTQYF. CDR3 DNA: TGTGCCAGCAGCATATCGACTAGCGGAACTCCCCAGACGCAGTATTTT.

The V gene is TRBV10-3, the J gene TRBJ1-6; 7 nucleotides line up with TRBD1. In germline, CDR1 is ENHRY, CDR2 SYGVKD. The CDR3 is 16 residues long. Trimming removed 1 base from V and 7 bases from J; junction bases left unmatched: 7. Written as DNA, the CDR3 is TGTGCCATCAGTGAGTACTTGACAGGGATCAATTCACCCCTCCACTTT. Translated: CAISEYLTGINSPLHF.

This chain joins TRBV5-4 and TRBJ2-3; tentatively, D is TRBD2 (7 bases). The CDR3 has 18 residues. CDR1 and CDR2 from the germline V gene are SGHNT and YYREEE (reference sequence). V was trimmed by 0 bases and J by 3 bases, leaving 20 bases between them. The CDR3 sequence is CASSLDRGAPSMTDTQYF. CDR3 DNA sequence: TGTGCCAGCAGCTTGGATCGGGGGGCCCCCAGTATGACAGATACGCAGTATTTT.

This clone was counted between two and nine times. This chain connects TRBV30 to TRBJ1-6; no firm D call. In germline, CDR1 is GTSNPN, CDR2 SVGIG (reference sequence). V shed 3 bases and J shed 7 bases, with 4 bases lying between them. This CDR3 spans 11 amino acids. CDR3 residues: CAWSGNSPLHF. The DNA for the CDR3 is TGTGCCTGGAGCGGGAATTCACCCCTCCACTTT.

The chain is built from TRBV5-1 and TRBJ2-6; tentatively, D is TRBD2 (7 bases). V gave up 4 bases and J gave up 1 base, with 15 bases separating them. Per the germline V gene, CDR1 is SGHRS and CDR2 is YFSETQ. This CDR3 has 17 amino acids. CDR3 sequence (DNA): TGCGCCAGCAGCCCCTGGACAGCGGGGTCTGGGGCCAACGTCCTGACTTTC. This encodes CASSPWTAGSGANVLTF.

This clone appeared a few times. The chain employs TRBV4-1 and TRBJ1-2; D is ambiguous. This CDR3 has 13 amino acids. V dropped 4 bases and J dropped 8 bases, with 14 bases sitting between them. In germline, CDR1 is MGHRA, CDR2 YSYEKL. The DNA for the CDR3 is TGCGCCAGCAGCCTCCGAGAGCGATGGGGCTACACCTTC. Its translation: CASSLRERWGYTF.

This chain links TRBV5-1 with TRBJ1-5; unclear D gene. Trimming took off 0 bases at V and 4 bases at J, with 8 bases between the two ends. The length of the CDR3 is 14 residues. Germline V gives CDR1 SGHRS, CDR2 YFSETQ. For the CDR3, the DNA is TGCGCCAGCAGCTTGGGAGAATGGAATCAGCCCCAGCATTTT. Translating it yields CASSLGEWNQPQHF.

This rearrangement joins TRBV9 to TRBJ2-5; tentatively, D is TRBD2 (6 bases). CDR1 SGDLS and CDR2 YYNGEE come from the germline V gene. The CDR3 contains 15 residues. Trimming cost V 0 bases and J 5 bases, with 14 bases left between them. The CDR3 DNA is TGTGCCAGCAGCGTAGGGTCGGGGGTAGGGGAGACCCAGTACTTC. It is translated as CASSVGSGVGETQYF.